Only a few counts were recorded for the clone carrying this TCR beta chain. This specimen comes from a study of blood T cell repertoires in COVID-19. Germline V CDR1 and CDR2: KGHSH, LQKENI. V shed 1 base and J 3 bases; nucleotides not matched to a gene: 11. This CDR3 spans 18 amino acids. Authors' analysis steps: Amplification of reference gene primers was used by the study to estimate nucleated cell counts. Data came from immunoSEQ multiplex PCR; TCRdb stores just in-frame clones and leaves some out. D and trimming were read from the DNA, whereas the V and J calls and clone size are those reported in that table. The data show around 150,000 clones, approximately 88% seen once.

Sequencing input: peripheral blood. The TCR was taken from an older man with acute or convalescent COVID-19. J is TRBJ2-1 and V is TRBV18, with TRBD1 matching over 8 bases. The CDR3 DNA is TGTGCCAGCTCACCACAGGGCGTGACAGGGGTATTCTACAATGAGCAGTTCTTC. Translated: CASSPQGVTGVFYNEQFF.